The 21 T cell receptor beta chains listed next were all sequenced from one sample in a study of blood T cell repertoires in COVID-19. Produced via immunoSEQ multiplex PCR; TCRdb's table is partial and in-frame only. The data contain hundreds of thousands of clones, about 85% of them singletons. The sequenced material came from peripheral blood. These receptor sequences come from a human donor in a cohort sampled during active COVID-19.

This clone came up once. The rearrangement links TRBV7-2 to TRBJ2-7; 7 nucleotides match TRBD2. The V segment lost 1 base and the J segment 3 bases; nucleotides outside the gene matches: 3. CDR3 length: 14 residues. Germline V gene lookup returns CDR1 SGHTA and CDR2 FQGNSA. CDR3 loop: CASSLGGGNYEQYF. CDR3 DNA: TGTGCCAGCAGCTTAGGGGGAGGGAACTACGAGCAGTACTTC.

This sequence joins TRBV25-1 and TRBJ2-2; D is uncertain. Germline values: CDR1 MGHDK, CDR2 SYGVNS. Trimming took off 5 bases at V and 4 bases at J, with 11 bases between the two ends. This CDR3 has 14 residues. CDR3 nucleotides: TGTGCCAGCAGTAGGAGAAGTGGCACCGGGGAGCTGTTTTTT. Protein product: CASSRRSGTGELFF. Variable domain in full (rest from reference TRBV25-1 and TRBJ2-2): EADIYQTPRYLVIGTGKKITLECSQTMGHDKMYWYQQDPGMELHLIHYSYGVNSTEKGDLSSESTVSRIRTEHFPLTLESARPSHTSQYLCASSRRSGTGELFFGEGSRLTVL.

The chain links TRBV4-1 to TRBJ2-7, with 7 bases lining up with TRBD1. Germline CDR1 reads MGHRA; CDR2 reads YSYEKL. The J segment lost 3 bases and the V segment lost 1 base, leaving 6 bases of the junction unmatched. The length of the CDR3 is 15 residues. CDR3 coding DNA: TGCGCCAGCAGCCAAGCACCCCACAGGGGCTACGAGCAGTACTTC. As protein: CASSQAPHRGYEQYF.

The V gene is TRBV2, the J gene TRBJ1-4; D is possibly TRBD1 (6 bases). The CDR3 totals 18 residues. V was pared by 5 bases and J by 0 bases, with 19 bases between. The V gene's germline CDR1 is SNHLY and CDR2 FYNNEI. This CDR3 is CASSPQGTRLATNEKLFF. Written as DNA, the CDR3 is TGTGCCAGCAGTCCCCAAGGGACACGGCTTGCAACTAATGAAAAACTGTTTTTT.

This rearrangement joins TRBV11-2 to TRBJ2-2, with a weak D call TRBD1 (5 bases). The CDR3 sequence is 14 residues long. Trimming removed 2 bases at V and 6 bases at J, with 10 bases between. Germline CDR1 and CDR2: SGHAT and FQNNGV. The CDR3, as DNA: TGTGCCAGCAGCTTAAGACAGTCGGCCGGGGAGCTGTTTTTT. Translating gives CASSLRQSAGELFF.

This clone was recorded once. V gene TRBV2 combines with J gene TRBJ2-1; 8 positions match TRBD2. This CDR3 is 13 amino acids long. With 1 base clipped from V and 15 bases from J, the junction kept 8 bases outside the gene matches. Germline CDR1 SNHLY, CDR2 FYNNEI. CDR3 nucleotides: TGTGCCAGCAGTGAAGGGACTAGCTCTACCCCGTTCTTC. Amino acid sequence: CASSEGTSSTPFF.

The chain links TRBV10-3 to TRBJ2-6, with TRBD1 matching over 9 bases. V lost 5 bases to trimming and J lost 3 bases; unmatched junction nucleotides: 5. In germline, CDR1 is ENHRY, CDR2 SYGVKD. The CDR3 is 16 residues long. The CDR3 DNA is TGTGCCATCAGTCCACAGGGGGCGGTTGGGGCCAACGTCCTGACTTTC. Translating it yields CAISPQGAVGANVLTF.

CDR3 loop: CASSQQGVDETQYF. The CDR3 nucleotides are TGCGCCAGCAGCCAACAGGGTGTTGATGAGACCCAGTACTTC. This chain links TRBV4-1 with TRBJ2-5; tentative D call: TRBD1 (5 bases). V lost 2 bases, J lost 5 bases, and 12 bases lay in between. This CDR3 is built from 14 residues. CDR1 MGHRA and CDR2 YSYEKL come from the germline V gene.

This sequence joins TRBV28 and TRBJ2-7; possibly TRBD2 for D (5 bases). CDR1 and CDR2 (germline): MDHEN, SYDVKM. The CDR3 spans 15 residues. V dropped 4 bases and J dropped 4 bases, with 17 bases sitting between them. The CDR3 bases are TGTGCCAGCAGTTCACCCGCCCAAGCGGATTACGAGCAGTACTTC. The encoded protein is CASSSPAQADYEQYF.

This clone is a singleton in its sample. The rearrangement links TRBV5-1 to TRBJ2-3; tentative D call: TRBD2 (6 bases). The CDR3 sequence is 15 residues long. Trimming pared 4 bases from V and 0 bases from J, leaving 12 bases between. Per the germline V gene, CDR1 is SGHRS and CDR2 is YFSETQ. The CDR3 loop is CASSLLGRSTDTQYF. CDR3 coding DNA: TGCGCCAGCAGCCTGTTAGGGAGGAGCACAGATACGCAGTATTTT.

The chain employs TRBV7-8 and TRBJ2-5; 8 nucleotides line up with TRBD2. This CDR3 is 15 amino acids long. V lost 4 bases to trimming and J lost 5 bases; unmatched junction nucleotides: 9. Germline CDR1 reads SGHVS; CDR2 reads FQNEAQ. CDR3 nucleotides: TGTGCCAGCAGCTACTATAGCGGGGAGGGGGAGACCCAGTACTTC. Protein sequence: CASSYYSGEGETQYF.

The J gene is TRBJ2-1, the V gene TRBV25-1, with a tentative D call TRBD1 (6 bases). The V gene's germline CDR1 is MGHDK and CDR2 SYGVNS. V lost 2 bases to trimming and J lost 4 bases, with 12 bases between them. The CDR3 has 15 amino acids. As DNA, the CDR3 is TGTGCCAGCAGTGAAGGCGGACAGCGATACAATGAGCAGTTCTTC. Amino acid sequence: CASSEGGQRYNEQFF.

The chain combines TRBV28 with TRBJ1-4, with a possible D match to TRBD1 (5 bases). V shed 8 bases and J shed 3 bases, with 10 bases lying between them. Germline V gene data show CDR1 as MDHEN and CDR2 as SYDVKM. The CDR3 runs to 13 residues. The DNA of the CDR3 is TGTGCCAGCGGCGGGGGTGCTAATGAAAAACTGTTTTTT. This codes for CASGGGANEKLFF.

The J gene is TRBJ2-5, the V gene TRBV19; 9 bases line up with TRBD2. V dropped 4 bases and J dropped 4; count of bases not matched to a gene: 7. The CDR3 loop spans 15 amino acids. Germline CDR1 reads LNHDA; CDR2 reads SQIVND (reference sequence). CDR3 sequence (DNA): TGTGCCAGTAGTAACGGGCTAGCGGGACGAGAGACCCAGTACTTC. This translates into CASSNGLAGRETQYF.

In DNA form, the CDR3 reads TGTGCCAGCAGGGGACAGATGAGAACCGGGGAGCTGTTTTTT. As protein: CASRGQMRTGELFF. This chain links TRBV9 with TRBJ2-2, with 7 bases fitting TRBD1. The CDR3 totals 14 residues. The trim removed 5 bases at V and 5 bases at J, leaving 6 bases unmatched. Germline loops: CDR1 SGDLS, CDR2 YYNGEE.

The chain links TRBV5-1 to TRBJ2-1; 11 bases line up with TRBD2. There are 15 residues in the CDR3. Losses at the gene ends were 6 bases for V and 6 bases for J; bases not matched to a gene: 8. CDR1 is SGHRS, CDR2 YFSETQ, per germline. The CDR3 loop reads CASKLAGGRANEQFF. The CDR3 region has the DNA TGCGCCAGCAAGTTAGCGGGAGGGAGGGCCAATGAGCAGTTCTTC.

V gene TRBV5-5 combines with J gene TRBJ1-2; 7 bases are shared with TRBD1. J gave up 8 bases and V 1 base, and 17 bases lay outside the gene matches. The CDR3 consists of 17 residues. Germline V gives CDR1 SGHKS, CDR2 YYEKEE (reference sequence). The CDR3 reads CASSLSSSGQVVRGYTF. The CDR3 nucleotides are TGTGCCAGCAGCTTGTCTAGCTCAGGACAGGTCGTACGGGGCTACACCTTC.

V is TRBV27 and J is TRBJ2-1; maybe TRBD2 (8 bases). CDR1 is MNHEY, CDR2 SMNVEV, per germline (reference sequence). The V gene lost 2 bases and the J gene lost 7 bases, with 15 bases spanning the gap. This CDR3 has 15 residues. Here the CDR3 reads CASSLPGGGYNEQFF. The CDR3 bases are TGTGCCAGCAGTTTACCGGGAGGGGGCTATAATGAGCAGTTCTTC.

The rearrangement links TRBV27 to TRBJ1-1; no definite D call. CDR1 and CDR2 from the germline V gene are MNHEY and SMNVEV (reference sequence). V dropped 2 bases and J dropped 3 bases, with 7 bases sitting between them. This CDR3 region has 13 residues. DNA for the CDR3: TGTGCCAGCAGTTTAAAAGAGTACACTGAAGCTTTCTTT. This gives the protein CASSLKEYTEAFF.

The chain employs TRBV11-2 and TRBJ2-7, with 7 bases matching TRBD2. V lost 4 bases to trimming and J lost 3 bases; unmatched junction nucleotides: 6. Germline CDR1 reads SGHAT; CDR2 reads FQNNGV. This CDR3 has 14 amino acids. The CDR3: CASSSWTRYYEQYF. As DNA, the CDR3 is TGTGCCAGCAGCTCCTGGACTAGGTACTACGAGCAGTACTTC.

The sample holds a few counts of this clone. The chain has TRBV12-3 or TRBV12-4 and TRBJ1-6; a weak D match, TRBD1 (6 bases). This CDR3 has 13 amino acids. V lost 5 bases to trimming and J lost 14 bases, with 16 bases between them. The CDR3 DNA is TGTGCCAGCAGTAGGAGGGGGGGAGGGTCCCTCCACTTT. It is translated as CASSRRGGGSLHF.